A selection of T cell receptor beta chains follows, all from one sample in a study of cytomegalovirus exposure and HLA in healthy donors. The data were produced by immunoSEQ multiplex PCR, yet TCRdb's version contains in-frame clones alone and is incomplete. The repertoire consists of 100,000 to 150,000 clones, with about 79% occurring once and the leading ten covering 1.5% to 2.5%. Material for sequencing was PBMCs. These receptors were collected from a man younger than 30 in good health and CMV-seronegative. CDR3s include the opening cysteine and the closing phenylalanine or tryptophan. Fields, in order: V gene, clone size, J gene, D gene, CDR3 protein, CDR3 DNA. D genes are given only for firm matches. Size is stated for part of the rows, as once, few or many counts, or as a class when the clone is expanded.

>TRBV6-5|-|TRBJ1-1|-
CASSEAGMNTEAFF
TGTGCCAGCAGTGAGGCAGGGATGAACACTGAAGCTTTCTTT
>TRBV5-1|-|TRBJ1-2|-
CASSRGGADYGYTF
TGCGCCAGCAGCCGGGGGGGGGCGGACTATGGCTACACCTTC
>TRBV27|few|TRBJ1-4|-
CASSSHTREKLFF
TGTGCCAGCAGTTCCCATACGAGGGAAAAACTGTTTTTT
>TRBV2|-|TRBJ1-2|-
CASSERREMKDGYTF
TGTGCCAGCAGTGAAAGGCGGGAGATGAAAGATGGCTACACCTTC
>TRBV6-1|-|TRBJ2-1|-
CASSETWLLYNEQFF
TGTGCCAGCAGTGAAACGTGGCTTCTCTACAATGAGCAGTTCTTC
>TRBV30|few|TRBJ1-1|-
CAWSFRVQRNTEAFF
TGTGCCTGGAGTTTCCGGGTGCAGAGGAACACTGAAGCTTTCTTT
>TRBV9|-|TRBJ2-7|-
CASSPRQDVNYEQYF
TGTGCCAGCAGCCCGAGACAGGACGTCAACTACGAGCAGTACTTC
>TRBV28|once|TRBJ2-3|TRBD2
CASGYSGRGGTQYF
TGTGCCAGCGGGTATAGCGGGAGGGGGGGTACGCAGTATTTT
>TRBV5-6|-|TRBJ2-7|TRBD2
CASSPQRGLAGEHEQYF
TGTGCCAGCAGCCCACAACGGGGACTAGCGGGAGAACACGAGCAGTACTTC
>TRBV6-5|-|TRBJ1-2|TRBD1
CASSYSGTGNYGYTF
TGTGCCAGCAGCTACTCAGGGACAGGGAACTATGGCTACACCTTC
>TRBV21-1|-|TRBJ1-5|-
CASSSDREQPQHF
TGTGCCAGCAGCAGCGACAGGGAACAGCCCCAGCATTTT
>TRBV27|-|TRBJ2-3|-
CASTLSQSTDTQYF
TGTGCCAGCACCCTGTCGCAGAGCACAGATACGCAGTATTTT
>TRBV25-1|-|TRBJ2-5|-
CASSDRLAKTQYF
TGTGCCAGCAGTGATCGCCTAGCGAAGACCCAGTACTTC
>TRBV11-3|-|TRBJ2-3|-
CASSQPGATDTQYF
TGTGCCAGCAGCCAACCAGGGGCCACAGATACGCAGTATTTT
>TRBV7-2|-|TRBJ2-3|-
CASGRGGTGDTQYF
TGTGCCAGTGGCAGAGGCGGAACAGGGGATACGCAGTATTTT
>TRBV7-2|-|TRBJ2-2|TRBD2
CASSAKLAGRTGELFF
TGTGCCAGCAGCGCAAAGTTAGCGGGACGAACCGGGGAGCTGTTTTTT
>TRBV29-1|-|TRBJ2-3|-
CSVEGSTDNTDTQYF
TGCAGCGTTGAAGGCTCAACAGATAACACAGATACGCAGTATTTT
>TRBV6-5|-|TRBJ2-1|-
CASSRLNSNNEQFF
TGTGCCAGCAGTCGATTAAACAGCAACAATGAGCAGTTCTTC
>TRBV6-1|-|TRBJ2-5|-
CASTPRSQETQYF
TGTGCCAGCACCCCCCGGAGCCAAGAGACCCAGTACTTC
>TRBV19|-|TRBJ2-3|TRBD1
CASRDRTDTQYF
TGTGCCAGCCGGGACAGGACAGATACGCAGTATTTT
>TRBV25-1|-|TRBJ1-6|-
CASEIGNSPLHF
TGTGCCAGCGAGATCGGTAATTCACCCCTCCACTTT
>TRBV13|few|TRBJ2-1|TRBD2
CASSLEGTSVYEQFF
TGTGCCAGCAGCTTAGAGGGGACTAGCGTTTATGAGCAGTTCTTC
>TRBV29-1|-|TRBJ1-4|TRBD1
CSAGDSPFEKLFF
TGCAGCGCTGGGGACAGCCCTTTTGAAAAACTGTTTTTT
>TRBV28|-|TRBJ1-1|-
CASSLSWNTEAFF
TGTGCCAGCAGTTTATCCTGGAACACTGAAGCTTTCTTT
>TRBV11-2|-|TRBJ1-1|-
CASSFEGGTEAFF
TGTGCCAGCAGCTTCGAGGGTGGAACTGAAGCTTTCTTT
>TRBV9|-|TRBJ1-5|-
CASSSTGWQPQHF
TGTGCCAGCAGCTCGACAGGCTGGCAGCCCCAGCATTTT
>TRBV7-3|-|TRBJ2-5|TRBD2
CASSFGGRETQYF
TGTGCCAGCAGCTTTGGCGGGAGGGAGACCCAGTACTTC
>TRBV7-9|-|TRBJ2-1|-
CASSLEARSPYNEQFF
TGTGCCAGCAGCTTAGAGGCCAGGTCCCCCTACAATGAGCAGTTCTTC
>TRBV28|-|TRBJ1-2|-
CASTLSDGGNYGYTF
TGTGCCAGCACCCTGTCCGACGGGGGGAACTATGGCTACACCTTC
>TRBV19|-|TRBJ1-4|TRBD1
CASSIAGDRDNEKLFF
TGTGCCAGTAGTATAGCAGGGGACAGAGACAATGAAAAACTGTTTTTT
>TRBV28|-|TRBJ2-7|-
CASRARERTYEQYF
TGTGCCAGCAGGGCTCGGGAAAGAACCTACGAGCAGTACTTC
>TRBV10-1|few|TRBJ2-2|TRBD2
CATGTSGYTGELFF
TGCGCCACCGGGACTAGCGGATACACCGGGGAGCTGTTTTTT
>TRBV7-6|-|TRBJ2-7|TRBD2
CASSSNSGLSYEQYF
TGTGCCAGCAGCTCCAATAGCGGGCTCTCCTACGAGCAGTACTTC
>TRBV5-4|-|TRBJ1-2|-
CAGHTRTNYGYTF
TGTGCCGGCCACACCAGAACCAACTATGGCTACACCTTC
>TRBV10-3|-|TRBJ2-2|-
CAISGAGKNTGELFF
TGTGCCATCAGTGGTGCAGGGAAAAACACCGGGGAGCTGTTTTTT
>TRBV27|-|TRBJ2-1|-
CASSLGADYNEQFF
TGTGCCAGCAGTTTAGGGGCGGACTACAATGAGCAGTTCTTC
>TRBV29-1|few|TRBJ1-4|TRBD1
CSVRGQSLGEKLFF
TGCAGCGTCCGGGGACAGTCTCTGGGGGAAAAACTGTTTTTT
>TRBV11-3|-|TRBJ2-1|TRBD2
CASSFPGLAANEQFF
TGTGCCAGCAGCTTCCCGGGACTAGCGGCAAATGAGCAGTTCTTC
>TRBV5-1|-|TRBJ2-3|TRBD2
CASSFQTSGSTDTQYF
TGCGCCAGCAGCTTCCAGACTAGCGGGAGCACAGATACGCAGTATTTT
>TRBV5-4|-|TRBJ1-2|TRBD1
CASSLGNRGPYGYTF
TGTGCCAGCAGCTTGGGAAACAGGGGTCCCTATGGCTACACCTTC
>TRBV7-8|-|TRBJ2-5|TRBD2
CASSFLAGGRGETQYF
TGTGCCAGCAGCTTCCTAGCGGGAGGCCGGGGGGAGACCCAGTACTTC
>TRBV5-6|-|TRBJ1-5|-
CASSLMQGNQPQHF
TGTGCCAGCAGCTTAATGCAGGGCAATCAGCCCCAGCATTTT
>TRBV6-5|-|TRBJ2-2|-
CASREGLAGELFF
TGTGCCAGCAGGGAGGGGTTGGCCGGGGAGCTGTTTTTT
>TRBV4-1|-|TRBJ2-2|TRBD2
CASSQGSGRARNTGELFF
TGCGCCAGCAGCCAAGGGAGCGGGAGGGCTAGGAACACCGGGGAGCTGTTTTTT
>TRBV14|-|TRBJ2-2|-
CASRSGPTGELFF
TGTGCCAGCAGGTCTGGCCCCACCGGGGAGCTGTTTTTT
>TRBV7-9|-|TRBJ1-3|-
CASSSRQSLRGNTIYF
TGTGCCAGCAGCTCGCGACAGAGCCTCAGGGGAAACACCATATATTTT
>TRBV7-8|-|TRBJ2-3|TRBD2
CASSHWGGRASDHTDTQYF
TGTGCCAGCAGCCACTGGGGCGGGAGGGCCTCGGATCACACAGATACGCAGTATTTT
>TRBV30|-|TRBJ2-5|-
CACSGPQETQYF
TGTGCCTGTAGCGGCCCCCAAGAGACCCAGTACTTC
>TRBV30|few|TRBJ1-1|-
CAWRGGWTENTEAFF
TGTGCCTGGCGGGGGGGATGGACAGAAAACACTGAAGCTTTCTTT
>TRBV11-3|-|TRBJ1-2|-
CASSPRGSDGYTF
TGTGCCAGCAGCCCCAGGGGTTCGGATGGCTACACCTTC
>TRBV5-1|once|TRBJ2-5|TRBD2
CASSEGLAANQETQYF
TGCGCCAGCAGCGAGGGACTAGCGGCTAACCAAGAGACCCAGTACTTC
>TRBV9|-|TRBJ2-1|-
CASSAGTYYNEQFF
TGTGCCAGCAGCGCCGGGACTTACTACAATGAGCAGTTCTTC
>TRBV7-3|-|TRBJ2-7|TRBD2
CASSLQPGGTYEQYF
TGTGCCAGCAGCTTACAGCCGGGAGGGACCTACGAGCAGTACTTC
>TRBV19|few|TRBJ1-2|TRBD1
CASTRTGDNYGYTF
TGTGCCAGTACGAGGACAGGCGACAACTATGGCTACACCTTC
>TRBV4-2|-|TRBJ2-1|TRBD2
CASSQGRELWYEQFF
TGTGCCAGCAGCCAGGGGCGGGAGTTGTGGTATGAGCAGTTCTTC